This T cell receptor beta chain was found in a study of T cells in Graves' hyperthyroidism and ophthalmopathy. This CDR3 contains 12 residues. CDR1 is SGHTA, CDR2 FQGTGA, per germline. V lost 5 bases and J lost 6, with 9 bases in between. TCR beta CDR3 regions were amplified from RNA transcripts. In the first-round RT-PCR of the TCR CDR3, the HTBI primer set was used. TCRdb re-called the multiplex PCR reads with MiXCR, one entry per CDR3 protein. The data show 640,000 or so distinct CDR3 sequences, approximately 14% seen once. With duration under 3 months, ophthalmopathy was active: Clinical Activity Score at least 3, NOSPECS at least 4. A roughly 9.7 ml volume of fresh peripheral blood provided the PBMCs. With respect to this clonotype: Antigen: not known.

Study outcomes and limitations: Ophthalmopathy was told apart from stable hyperthyroidism by a 13 V-J model. A median around 6 months before onset, the model predicted ophthalmopathy.

The receptor was isolated from a woman aged 18-29 years with Graves' ophthalmopathy. The sample comprised blood. The chain couples TRBV7-3 to TRBJ2-3, with D unresolved. CDR3 sequence reads: CASSPMGDTQYF. The CDR3 coding sequence is TGTGCCAGCAGCCCTATGGGGGATACGCAGTATTTT.